This TCR beta chain is from a study of T cells in Graves' hyperthyroidism and ophthalmopathy (dated by TCRdb to about 2019). For the study in its entirety: Peripheral blood samples were taken at initial diagnosis, before any treatment was given. A discovery cohort of about 95 patients, roughly 40 with Graves' ophthalmopathy and 57 with stable Graves' hyperthyroidism, was used to find distinguishing TCR V-J signatures. Prospective prediction of ophthalmopathy was tested in an independent validation cohort consisting of roughly 20 hyperthyroidism patients and approximately 16 patients who later progressed to ophthalmopathy. The 100 or so discovery patients were randomly split 7:3 into training and test sets. Thyroid tissue and blood T-cell repertoires from about 6 Graves' hyperthyroidism patients were also compared in the study. After sampling, hyperthyroidism patients received methimazole starting at 30 mg daily, and ophthalmopathy patients received high-dose intravenous methylprednisolone. The paper reports TCR Vbeta CDR3 sequencing of about 140 peripheral blood samples: 40 or so ophthalmopathy, roughly 74 hyperthyroidism and roughly 17 progressor patients. Study-level results and caveats: Most expanded thyroid clonotypes (frequency above 0.001) were also found in blood, which suggests that blood repertoires may mirror thyroid immune responses. In validation, the model predicted progression to ophthalmopathy a median of 6.5 months before onset, with over 60% sensitivity and just under 75% specificity. No statistical method was used to fix the sample size in advance, and group allocation was not hidden from the investigators. In cross-validation, a model built on a 13 V-J signature told ophthalmopathy apart from stable hyperthyroidism with approximately 90% sensitivity and about 81% specificity, and in testing the same model reached 80%/75%.

The TCR beta CDR3 regions were amplified from the RNA transcripts. The TCR CDR3 was subjected to a first round of RT-PCR using the HTBI primer set and the Qiagen OneStep RT-PCR kit. The libraries were constructed in a second round of multiplex PCR and then size-selected and purified. Paired-end sequencing of the libraries was performed with 100 bp reads on an Illumina HiSeq2000. From the authors' description of their analysis: SOAPnuke was used to process the raw data, removing reads that contained adapters or uncalled bases, had a mean Phred below 15, or lacked an exact match to the constant primer or identifier. COPE v1.2.5 was used to merge high-quality paired reads, and clonotypes were defined as unique nucleotide sequences. MiTCR v1.1 was used to align the clonotypes against IMGT TRBV, TRBD and TRBJ reference segments. Only V-J combinations with frequency above 0.0001, covering 99% to 99.2% of repertoires, were analysed. A TCS score was defined as the ratio of F50 (clonal expansion) to E x V (chaos), with BLOSUM62-based TCRdist applied between CDR3 peptides within each V-J. Welch's t-statistics and random forest reduced fewer than 550 V-J features to roughly 13, which were used in a naive Bayes classifier (R e1071). TCRdb's own reprocessing of the public reads used fastp at Q25 and MiXCR and kept productive beta chains. Every entry covers one CDR3 protein and lists the most common genes and DNA from its rows. TCRdb assigned the V and J calls; the authors' analysis was not used. This sample is represented by some 400,000 distinct CDR3 sequences; approximately 15% of them were singletons. The ten biggest clones cover roughly 11% of the sample.

A patient counted as having stable Graves' hyperthyroidism if no progression to ophthalmopathy occurred over 18 months of follow-up. The hyperthyroidism patients were between 18 and 65 years old and newly diagnosed, with a disease duration of less than 2 months. Any patient with an uncontrolled infection, another autoimmune disease, pregnancy or lactation was excluded. Clinical symptoms, serum thyroxine and TRAb, thyroid ultrasound, and orbital computed tomography formed the basis for the diagnoses. PBMCs were separated from roughly 9.6 ml of fresh peripheral blood using Ficoll-Paque density gradient centrifugation. Total RNA was extracted with Trizol reagent, and quality was checked on an Agilent 2100 Bioanalyzer. This clonotype was counted at least ten times. Its cognate antigen has yet to be identified. No base qualities exist here, and no much larger clone lies one base off it. The clonotype comes from a woman aged 60-70 years with Graves' hyperthyroidism. Sample: blood.

The base sequence is TGCAGTGCTAGAGCGCTAGGGTTCGGGGACAATGAGCAGTTCTTC. Translated, this is CSARALGFGDNEQFF. The V and J segments used are TRBV20-1 and TRBJ2-1, with a weak D call of TRBD2 (5 bases match). The CDR3 runs 15 residues from the cysteine to the phenylalanine. The kept DNA is CDR3 alone, 45 bases in frame from the first base. In the germline V gene (reference sequence), CDR1 corresponds to DFQATT and CDR2 to SNEGSKA. V gives up 1 base and J gives up 5 bases, and the segment between their germline ends measures 15 bases.